Below, one T cell receptor beta chain is given with its context. This sample was included in a study of blood T cell repertoires in COVID-19. Looking at the study overall: Sample material is recorded as cDNA or gDNA derived from T cells, B-cell-depleted T cells, or PBMCs.

This CDR3 is built from 15 residues. Trimming pared 0 bases from V and 10 bases from J, leaving 13 bases between. Germline V CDR1 and CDR2: LGHNA, YNFKEQ. The protocol was immunoSEQ multiplex PCR, while the TCRdb copy is restricted to in-frame clones and leaves out a portion. The sample has under 250,000 clones; 85% to 90% are singletons. Input material: peripheral blood. The rearrangement joins TRBV4-2 to TRBJ1-6; TRBD1 might be the D (6 bases). This clonotype was sampled from a woman between 65 and 79 years old with active or convalescent COVID-19. CDR3 sequence reads: CASSQDRGIKSPLHF. CDR3 DNA: TGTGCCAGCAGCCAAGACAGGGGAATAAAATCACCCCTCCACTTT.